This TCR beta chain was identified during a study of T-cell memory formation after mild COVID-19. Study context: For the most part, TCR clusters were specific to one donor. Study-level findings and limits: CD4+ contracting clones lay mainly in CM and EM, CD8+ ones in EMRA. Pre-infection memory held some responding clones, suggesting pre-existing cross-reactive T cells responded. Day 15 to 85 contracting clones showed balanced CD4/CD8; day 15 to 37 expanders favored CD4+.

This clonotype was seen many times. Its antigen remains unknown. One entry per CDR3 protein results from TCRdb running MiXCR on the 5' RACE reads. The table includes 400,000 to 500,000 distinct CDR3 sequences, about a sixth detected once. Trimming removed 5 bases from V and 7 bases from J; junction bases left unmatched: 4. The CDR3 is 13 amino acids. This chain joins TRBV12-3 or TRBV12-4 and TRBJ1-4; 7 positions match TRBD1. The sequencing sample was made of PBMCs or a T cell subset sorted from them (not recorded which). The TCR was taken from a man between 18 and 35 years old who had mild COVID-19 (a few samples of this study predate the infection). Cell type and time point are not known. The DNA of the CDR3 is TGTGCCAGCAGTGGGGGACAGCTTGAAAAACTGTTTTTT. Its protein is CASSGGQLEKLFF.